A single sample gave rise to the 26 T cell receptor beta chains below, sequenced in a study of human T cells and chemical hapten exposure. Using its own MiXCR run on the RACE reads, TCRdb lists one record per CDR3 protein. The data contain some 27,000 distinct CDR3 sequences, 8% to 10% of them singletons. The time point was: patch test 2, 6 weeks after DPC sensitization. Treatment given: therapeutic diphenylcyclopropenone sensitization with weekly scalp DPC. This specimen consisted of whole blood, obtained in connection with sensitization to the hapten diphenylcyclopropenone (DPC). The receptors derive from a young man with alopecia areata. Some clones in this sample may be carry-over from other donors' samples.

The chain has TRBV7-6 and TRBJ2-5; 8 bases map to TRBD2. The germline gives CDR1 SGHVS, CDR2 FNYEAQ. V lost 8 bases to trimming and J lost 5 bases; unmatched junction nucleotides: 1. The CDR3 loop spans 11 amino acids. CDR3 amino acids: CASRGGETQYF. The CDR3 DNA reads as TGTGCCAGCCGGGGGGGCGAGACCCAGTACTTC.

This clonotype appeared many times. The rearrangement uses TRBV5-1 and TRBJ2-1; 7 bases are shared with TRBD2. The CDR3 extends over 16 amino acids. V lost 4 bases to trimming and J lost 6 bases; unmatched junction nucleotides: 13. Looked up from germline, CDR1 is SGHRS and CDR2 is YFSETQ. CDR3 nucleotides: TGCGCCAGCAGCCCGACCCCTAGCGGAACCGGCAATGAGCAGTTCTTC. It yields the protein CASSPTPSGTGNEQFF. Using reference TRBV5-1 and TRBJ2-1 for the parts outside the CDR3, the full variable domain is KAGVTQTPRYLIKTRGQQVTLSCSPISGHRSVSWYQQTPGQGLQFLFEYFSETQRNKGNFPGRFSGRQFSNSRSEMNVSTLELGDSALYLCASSPTPSGTGNEQFFGPGTRLTVL.

By sample share, this clonotype is large. The J gene is TRBJ2-1, the V gene TRBV6-2 or TRBV6-3, with 7 bases matching TRBD1. The trim removed 4 bases at V and 0 bases at J, leaving 3 bases unmatched. CDR3 length: 15 amino acids. CDR1 and CDR2 (germline): MNHEY, SVGEGT. In DNA, the CDR3 is TGTGCCAGCAGTTTACAGGGGAGCTCCTACAATGAGCAGTTCTTC. Encoded protein: CASSLQGSSYNEQFF.

This clonotype showed up just a few times. The chain employs TRBV12-3 or TRBV12-4 and TRBJ1-4; D ambiguous. Deletions cut 2 bases from V and 8 bases from J, with 3 bases between. The CDR3 sequence is 11 residues long. The CDR3, as DNA: TGTGCCAGCAGTTTACGGGAAAAACTGTTTTTT. Protein: CASSLREKLFF.

At least ten counts were recorded for this clonotype. The genes are TRBV13 and TRBJ1-1; D unclear. The CDR3 sequence is 14 residues long. Trimming stripped 6 bases from V and 1 base from J, with 12 bases between. The V gene's germline CDR1 is PRHDT and CDR2 FYEKMQ (reference sequence). For the CDR3, the DNA is TGTGCCAGCAGTGACCCCCAATCGAACACTGAAGCTTTCTTT. It yields the protein CASSDPQSNTEAFF.

The chain employs TRBV11-2 and TRBJ2-1; D is perhaps TRBD2 (5 bases). The CDR3 covers 11 residues. The V gene's germline CDR1 is SGHAT and CDR2 FQNNGV. Trimming shortened V by 4 bases and J by 10 bases, and 8 bases separated the two germline ends. The CDR3 spells CASSSRGEQFF. CDR3 nucleotide sequence: TGTGCCAGCAGCTCTAGAGGGGAGCAGTTCTTC.

The chain is built from TRBV3-1 and TRBJ2-5; 9 bases are shared with TRBD2. This CDR3 is 13 amino acids long. Germline V gene data show CDR1 as LGHDT and CDR2 as YNNKEL (reference sequence). V trimming: 3 bases; J trimming: 10 bases; junction bases outside the gene matches: 6. CDR3 protein: CASSQGLASGQYF. DNA for the CDR3: TGTGCCAGCAGCCAGGGACTAGCATCGGGCCAGTACTTC.

The sample holds many counts of this clonotype. At one of its ends the junction is not consistent with the germline gene, which may arise from a read error. CDR3 nucleotides: TGTGCTAGCAGCCACACAGGGGAAAATTCACCCCTCCACTTT. It specifies CASSHTGENSPLHF. The genes are TRBV7-7 and TRBJ1-6, with TRBD1 identical over 7 bases. This CDR3 is built from 14 residues. The germline V gene encodes CDR1 SSHAT and CDR2 FNYEAQ (reference sequence).

This clonotype was seen many times. This chain uses TRBV14 with TRBJ2-7; a weak D match, TRBD1 (6 bases). The V gene's germline CDR1 is SGHDN and CDR2 FVKESK. The CDR3 covers 13 residues. V was shortened by 4 bases and J by 6 bases, with 13 bases between the two germline ends. CDR3 sequence: CASSPGTSPEQYF. The CDR3 DNA reads as TGTGCCAGCAGCCCCGGGACAAGCCCCGAGCAGTACTTC. Full variable domain (remainder filled in from reference TRBV14 and TRBJ2-7): EAGVTQFPSHSVIEKGQTVTLRCDPISGHDNLYWYRRVMGKEIKFLLHFVKESKQDESGMPNNRFLAERTGGTYSTLKVQPAELEDSGVYFCASSPGTSPEQYFGPGTRLTVT.

This clonotype has just a few counts. The rearrangement joins TRBV27 to TRBJ1-2, with D possibly TRBD1 on 5 matching bases. Per the germline V gene, CDR1 is MNHEY and CDR2 is SMNVEV (reference sequence). The CDR3 contains 13 residues. The ends were cut back, 3 bases at V and 8 bases at J, with 13 bases in the middle. The chain's CDR3 is CASSFGGFNGYTF. In DNA, the CDR3 is TGTGCCAGCAGTTTTGGGGGGTTCAACGGCTACACCTTC.

This chain uses TRBV20-1 with TRBJ2-3; D unclear. Trimming took 6 bases from V and 5 from J, leaving 9 bases between them. Germline assignment: CDR1 DFQATT and CDR2 SNEGSKA (reference sequence). The CDR3 contains 11 residues. The CDR3 nucleotides read TGCAGTGCCGATGCGGAAGATACGCAGTATTTT. It codes for CSADAEDTQYF.

A few counts support this clonotype. V and J are TRBV29-1 and TRBJ2-7; 9 bases align to TRBD1. The CDR3 spans 11 residues. J lost 6 bases, V lost 7 bases, and 4 bases had no gene match. The germline V gene encodes CDR1 SQVTM and CDR2 ANQGSEA. This CDR3 reads CSGTGGSEQYF. For the CDR3, the DNA is TGCAGCGGTACAGGGGGCAGCGAGCAGTACTTC.

This chain uses TRBV5-6 with TRBJ2-7; D is uncertain. This CDR3 region has 12 residues. The germline V and J ends were trimmed by 0 bases and 6 bases, with 7 bases remaining between them. Germline CDR1 SGHDT, CDR2 YYEEEE. The CDR3 spells CASSLVPGEQYF. The DNA of the CDR3 is TGTGCCAGCAGCTTGGTTCCGGGCGAGCAGTACTTC.

This clonotype was found many times. V is TRBV9 and J is TRBJ2-3; TRBD1 might be the D (7 bases). Germline V gene data show CDR1 as SGDLS and CDR2 as YYNGEE. V lost 3 bases, J lost 6 bases, and 17 bases lay in between. CDR3 length: 15 residues. The CDR3 reads CASSEVEGAIDTQYF. The CDR3 nucleotides are TGTGCCAGCAGCGAAGTGGAGGGGGCTATCGATACGCAGTATTTT.

The chain employs TRBV9 and TRBJ2-1; D perhaps matches TRBD2 (6 bases). The germline V and J ends were trimmed by 3 bases and 12 bases, with 13 bases remaining between them. Germline lookup yields CDR1 SGDLS and CDR2 YYNGEE. The CDR3 is made up of 12 amino acids. CDR3 loop: CASSGRATVQFF. The CDR3 DNA follows: TGTGCCAGCAGCGGGAGGGCCACGGTGCAGTTCTTC.

In its sample, this clonotype was seen a few times. This chain joins TRBV4-3 and TRBJ2-1; either TRBD1 or TRBD2 may supply D (5 bases each). The V end lost 0 bases, the J end lost 6 bases, and 18 bases lay between the germline ends. This CDR3 spans 17 amino acids. The germline gives CDR1 LGHNA, CDR2 YSLEER. CDR3 region: CASSQEESRDPPNEQFF. The CDR3 DNA sequence: TGCGCCAGCAGCCAAGAGGAATCCCGGGACCCCCCCAATGAGCAGTTCTTC.

This clonotype appeared many times. The chain joins TRBV18 to TRBJ1-2; D remains unclear. CDR1 and CDR2 (germline): KGHSH, LQKENI. CDR3 length: 16 residues. Trimming pared 0 bases from V and 0 bases from J, leaving 11 bases between. CDR3 loop: CASSPPGELPNYGYTF. The CDR3 DNA reads TGTGCCAGCTCACCACCCGGGGAGTTGCCTAACTATGGCTACACCTTC.

The CDR3 DNA follows: TGTGCCAGCAGTACAGCTCACAATCAGCCCCAGCATTTT. Protein sequence: CASSTAHNQPQHF. The genes are TRBV28 and TRBJ1-5; D is unresolved. Germline CDR1 and CDR2: MDHEN and SYDVKM. The CDR3 has 13 amino acids. V lost 5 bases and J lost 3, with 8 bases in between.

There are many counts of this clonotype. The rearrangement links TRBV5-6 to TRBJ2-2, with 13 bases identical to TRBD2. Germline V lookup: CDR1 SGHDT, CDR2 YYEEEE. Trimming removed 3 bases from V and 0 bases from J; junction bases left unmatched: 5. The CDR3 spans 18 residues. CDR3 DNA sequence: TGTGCCAGCAGCTGGACTAGCGGGAGCGCGACGAACACCGGGGAGCTGTTTTTT. Translating it yields CASSWTSGSATNTGELFF.

This clonotype came up a few times. The chain has TRBV19 and TRBJ2-2; D is ambiguous. The length of the CDR3 is 19 residues. V was shortened by 0 bases and J by 2 bases, with 19 bases between the two germline ends. Per germline, CDR1 LNHDA and CDR2 SQIVND (reference sequence). CDR3 sequence: CASSIDLQTAIPNTGELFF. CDR3 in DNA: TGTGCCAGTAGTATAGATTTACAGACCGCTATTCCAAACACCGGGGAGCTGTTTTTT.

The J gene is TRBJ1-1, the V gene TRBV11-2, with D perhaps TRBD1 (5 bases). V was pared by 7 bases and J by 5 bases, with 14 bases between. This CDR3 is built from 13 residues. Germline V gene sequence: CDR1 SGHAT, CDR2 FQNNGV. The CDR3 sequence is CASNKLGGTEAFF. As DNA, the CDR3 is TGTGCCAGCAACAAATTGGGGGGGACTGAAGCTTTCTTT.

The chain combines TRBV20-1 with TRBJ1-3; TRBD1 is a possible D gene (6 bases). The CDR3 contains 13 residues. CDR1 is DFQATT and CDR2 is SNEGSKA in the germline V gene (reference sequence). V was cut by 7 bases and J by 4 bases, with 14 bases left in between. CDR3 DNA sequence: TGCAGTGTTTCACAGGGATACGGAAACACCATATATTTT. Amino acids: CSVSQGYGNTIYF.

This clonotype has a count of ten or more. The V and J genes are TRBV10-2 and TRBJ2-3; a weak D match, TRBD2 (6 bases). Trimming left V 3 bases short and J 1 base short, with 17 bases between. Germline V lookup: CDR1 WSHSY, CDR2 SAAADI. The CDR3 extends over 17 amino acids. CDR3 DNA: TGCGCCAGCAGTGAAAGGCGGGCTAGCGTCCGCACAGATACGCAGTATTTT. It specifies CASSERRASVRTDTQYF.

This clonotype showed up just a few times. V is TRBV6-2 or TRBV6-3 and J is TRBJ2-4; D is unresolved. This CDR3 is 16 amino acids long. The germline V and J ends were trimmed by 2 bases and 0 bases, with 11 bases remaining between them. The germline V gene encodes CDR1 MNHEY and CDR2 SVGEGT. CDR3 residues: CASSYIVGQAKNIQYF. The DNA for the CDR3 is TGTGCCAGCAGTTACATCGTTGGGCAAGCCAAAAACATTCAGTACTTC.

The rearrangement uses TRBV20-1 and TRBJ2-2; D remains ambiguous. Trimming removed 6 bases from V and 8 bases from J, with 16 bases in between. Germline CDR1 DFQATT, CDR2 SNEGSKA (reference sequence). The CDR3 spans 13 residues. In nucleotides, the CDR3 is TGCAGTGCGAGGCTCCCCCAGGCTGGGGAGCTGTTTTTT. Translated: CSARLPQAGELFF.

The chain carries TRBV25-1 and TRBJ2-7, with TRBD2 matching over 8 bases. Germline CDR1 is MGHDK and CDR2 is SYGVNS. V lost 4 bases, J lost 2 bases, and 4 bases stayed unmatched. The CDR3 consists of 14 residues. CDR3 sequence (DNA): TGTGCCAGCAGTGTACGGGGGGGGACCTACGAGCAGTACTTC. It is translated as CASSVRGGTYEQYF.